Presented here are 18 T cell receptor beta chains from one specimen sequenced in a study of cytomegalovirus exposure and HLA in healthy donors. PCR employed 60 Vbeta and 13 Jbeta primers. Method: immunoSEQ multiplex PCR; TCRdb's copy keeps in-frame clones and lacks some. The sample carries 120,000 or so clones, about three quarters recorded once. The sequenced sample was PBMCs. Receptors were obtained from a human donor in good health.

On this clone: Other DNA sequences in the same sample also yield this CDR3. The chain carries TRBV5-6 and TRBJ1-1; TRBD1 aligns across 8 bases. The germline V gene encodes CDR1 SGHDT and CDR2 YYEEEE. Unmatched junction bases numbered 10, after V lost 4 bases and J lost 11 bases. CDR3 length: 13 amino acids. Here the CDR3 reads CASSRGQGRLAFF. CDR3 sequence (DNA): TGTGCCAGCAGCCGAGGACAGGGTCGACTGGCTTTCTTT.

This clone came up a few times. The CDR3 sequence: CASSNQGIPYEQYF. CDR3 coding DNA: TGTGCCAGCAGTAACCAGGGAATCCCCTACGAGCAGTACTTC. V usage is TRBV6-5 and J usage is TRBJ2-7, with a tentative D call TRBD1 (5 bases). This CDR3 contains 14 residues. Looked up from germline, CDR1 is MNHEY and CDR2 is SVGAGI. V was pared by 5 bases and J by 2 bases, with 13 bases between.

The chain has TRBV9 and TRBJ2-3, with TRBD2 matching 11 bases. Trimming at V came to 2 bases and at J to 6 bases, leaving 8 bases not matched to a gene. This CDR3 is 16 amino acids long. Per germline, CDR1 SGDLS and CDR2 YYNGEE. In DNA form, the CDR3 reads TGTGCCAGCAGCGTGCGTTCGACTAGCGGGGTTGATACGCAGTATTTT. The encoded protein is CASSVRSTSGVDTQYF.

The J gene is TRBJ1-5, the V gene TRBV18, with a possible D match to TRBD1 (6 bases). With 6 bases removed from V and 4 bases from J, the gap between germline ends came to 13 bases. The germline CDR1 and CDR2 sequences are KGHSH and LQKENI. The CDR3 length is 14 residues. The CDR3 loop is CASSADRLNQPQHF. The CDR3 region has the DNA TGTGCCAGCTCGGCCGACAGGCTTAATCAGCCCCAGCATTTT. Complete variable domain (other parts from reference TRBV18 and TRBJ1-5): NAGVMQNPRHLVRRRGQEARLRCSPMKGHSHVYWYRQLPEEGLKFMVYLQKENIIDESGMPKERFSAEFPKEGPSILRIQQVVRGDSAAYFCASSADRLNQPQHFGDGTRLSIL.

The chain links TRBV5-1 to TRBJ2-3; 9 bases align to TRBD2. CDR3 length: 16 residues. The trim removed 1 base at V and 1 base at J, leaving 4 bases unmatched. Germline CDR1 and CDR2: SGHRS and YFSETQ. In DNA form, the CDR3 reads TGCGCCAGCAGCTTGTACACTAGCGGGCGCACAGATACGCAGTATTTT. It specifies CASSLYTSGRTDTQYF.

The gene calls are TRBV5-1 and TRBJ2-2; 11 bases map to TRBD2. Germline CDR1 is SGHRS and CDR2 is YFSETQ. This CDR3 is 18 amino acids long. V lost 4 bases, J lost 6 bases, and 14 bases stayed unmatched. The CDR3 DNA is TGCGCCAGCAGCCCACTACTAGCGGGGGACCCCTCCGCCGGGGAGCTGTTTTTT. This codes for CASSPLLAGDPSAGELFF.

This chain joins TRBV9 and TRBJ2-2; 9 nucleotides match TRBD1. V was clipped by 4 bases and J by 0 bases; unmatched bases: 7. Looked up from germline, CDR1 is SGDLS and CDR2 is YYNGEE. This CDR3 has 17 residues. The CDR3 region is CASSYSRQGANTGELFF. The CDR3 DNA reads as TGTGCCAGCAGCTACTCCAGACAGGGGGCGAACACCGGGGAGCTGTTTTTT.

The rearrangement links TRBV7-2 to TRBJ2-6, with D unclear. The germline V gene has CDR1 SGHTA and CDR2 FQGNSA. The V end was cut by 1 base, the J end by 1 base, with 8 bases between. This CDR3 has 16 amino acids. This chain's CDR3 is CASSLDARSGANVLTF. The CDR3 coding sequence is TGTGCCAGCAGCTTAGATGCTAGGTCTGGGGCCAACGTCCTGACTTTC.

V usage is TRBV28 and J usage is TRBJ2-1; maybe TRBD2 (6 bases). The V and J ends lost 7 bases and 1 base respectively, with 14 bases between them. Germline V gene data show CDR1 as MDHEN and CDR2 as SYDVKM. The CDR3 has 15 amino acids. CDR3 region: CASTRGGSSYNEQFF. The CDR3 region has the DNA TGTGCCAGCACCCGTGGAGGGAGTTCCTACAATGAGCAGTTCTTC. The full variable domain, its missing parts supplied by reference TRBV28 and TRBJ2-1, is DVKVTQSSRYLVKRTGEKVFLECVQDMDHENMFWYRQDPGLGLRLIYFSYDVKMKEKGDIPEGYSVSREKKERFSLILESASTNQTSMYLCASTRGGSSYNEQFFGPGTRLTVL.

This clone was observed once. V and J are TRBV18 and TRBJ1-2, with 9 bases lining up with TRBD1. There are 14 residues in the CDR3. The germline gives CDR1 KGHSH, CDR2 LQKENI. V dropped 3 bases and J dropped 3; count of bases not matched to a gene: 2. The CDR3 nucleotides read TGTGCCAGCTCACCCCGGGACAGGGACTATGGCTACACCTTC. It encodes CASSPRDRDYGYTF.

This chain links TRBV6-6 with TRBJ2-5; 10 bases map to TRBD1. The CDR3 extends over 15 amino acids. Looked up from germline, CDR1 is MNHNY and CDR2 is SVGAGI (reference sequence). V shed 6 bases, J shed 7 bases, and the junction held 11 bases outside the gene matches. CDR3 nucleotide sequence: TGTGCCAGCAGAACCGGGACAGGGGTAATGGGGACCCAGTACTTC. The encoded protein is CASRTGTGVMGTQYF.

Here the CDR3 reads CASSATLVPDIQYF. The CDR3 DNA reads TGTGCCAGCAGCGCAACCCTCGTTCCGGACATTCAGTACTTC. The rearrangement joins TRBV9 to TRBJ2-4, with D unclear. The V gene's germline CDR1 is SGDLS and CDR2 YYNGEE. The CDR3 sequence is 14 residues long. Trimming pared 3 bases from V and 8 bases from J, leaving 15 bases between. Full variable domain (remainder filled in from reference TRBV9 and TRBJ2-4): DSGVTQTPKHLITATGQRVTLRCSPRSGDLSVYWYQQSLDQGLQFLIQYYNGEERAKGNILERFSAQQFPDLHSELNLSSLELGDSALYFCASSATLVPDIQYFGAGTRLSVL.

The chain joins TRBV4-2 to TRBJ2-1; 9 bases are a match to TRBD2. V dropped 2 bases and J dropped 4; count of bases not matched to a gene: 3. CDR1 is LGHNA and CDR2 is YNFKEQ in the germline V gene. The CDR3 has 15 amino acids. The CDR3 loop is CASSQIAGDYNEQFF. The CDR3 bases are TGTGCCAGCAGCCAAATAGCGGGGGATTACAATGAGCAGTTCTTC.

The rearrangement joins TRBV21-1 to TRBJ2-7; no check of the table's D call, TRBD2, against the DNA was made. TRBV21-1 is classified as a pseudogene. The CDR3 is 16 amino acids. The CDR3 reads CASSVRTSGGTYEQYF. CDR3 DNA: TGTGCCAGCAGCGTACGGACTAGCGGGGGTACCTACGAGCAGTACTTC.

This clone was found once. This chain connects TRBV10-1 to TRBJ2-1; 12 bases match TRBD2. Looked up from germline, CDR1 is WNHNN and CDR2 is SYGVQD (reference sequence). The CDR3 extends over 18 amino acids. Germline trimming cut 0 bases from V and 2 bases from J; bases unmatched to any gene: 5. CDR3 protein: CASSESARTSGAYNEQFF. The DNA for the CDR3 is TGCGCCAGCAGTGAGTCTGCACGGACTAGCGGGGCCTACAATGAGCAGTTCTTC.

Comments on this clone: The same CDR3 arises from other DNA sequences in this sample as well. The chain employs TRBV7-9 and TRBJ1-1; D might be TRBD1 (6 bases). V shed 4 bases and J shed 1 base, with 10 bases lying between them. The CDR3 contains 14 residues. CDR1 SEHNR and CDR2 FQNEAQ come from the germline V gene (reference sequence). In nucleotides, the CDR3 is TGTGCCAGCAGCTCCGGGACACCGAACACTGAAGCTTTCTTT. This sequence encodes CASSSGTPNTEAFF.

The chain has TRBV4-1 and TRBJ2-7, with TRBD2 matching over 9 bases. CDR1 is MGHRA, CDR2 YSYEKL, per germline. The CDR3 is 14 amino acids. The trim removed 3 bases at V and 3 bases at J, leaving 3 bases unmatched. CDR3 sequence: CASSQSGGLYEQYF. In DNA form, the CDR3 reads TGCGCCAGCAGCCAGAGCGGGGGGCTCTACGAGCAGTACTTC.

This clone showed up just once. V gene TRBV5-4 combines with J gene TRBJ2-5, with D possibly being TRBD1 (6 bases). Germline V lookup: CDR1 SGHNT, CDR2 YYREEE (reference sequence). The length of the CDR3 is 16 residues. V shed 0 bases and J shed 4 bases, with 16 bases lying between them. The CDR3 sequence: CASSLVGQGNRETQYF. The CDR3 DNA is TGTGCCAGCAGCTTGGTGGGGCAGGGGAATCGAGAGACCCAGTACTTC.